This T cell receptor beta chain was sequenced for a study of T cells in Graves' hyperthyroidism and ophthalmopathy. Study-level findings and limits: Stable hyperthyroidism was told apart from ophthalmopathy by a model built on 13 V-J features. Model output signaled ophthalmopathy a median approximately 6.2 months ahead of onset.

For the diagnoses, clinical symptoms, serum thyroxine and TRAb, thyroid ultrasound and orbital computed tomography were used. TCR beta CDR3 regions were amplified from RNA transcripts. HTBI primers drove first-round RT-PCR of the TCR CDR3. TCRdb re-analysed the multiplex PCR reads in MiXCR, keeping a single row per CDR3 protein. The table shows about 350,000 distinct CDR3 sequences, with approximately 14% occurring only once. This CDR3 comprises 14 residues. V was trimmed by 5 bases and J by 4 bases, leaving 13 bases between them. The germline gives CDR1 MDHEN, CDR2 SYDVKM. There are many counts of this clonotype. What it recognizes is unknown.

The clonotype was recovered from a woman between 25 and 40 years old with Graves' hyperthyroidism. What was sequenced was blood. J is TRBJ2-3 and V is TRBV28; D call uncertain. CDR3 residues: CASSRPAGADTQYF. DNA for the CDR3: TGTGCCAGCAGTAGACCCGCCGGAGCAGATACGCAGTATTTT.